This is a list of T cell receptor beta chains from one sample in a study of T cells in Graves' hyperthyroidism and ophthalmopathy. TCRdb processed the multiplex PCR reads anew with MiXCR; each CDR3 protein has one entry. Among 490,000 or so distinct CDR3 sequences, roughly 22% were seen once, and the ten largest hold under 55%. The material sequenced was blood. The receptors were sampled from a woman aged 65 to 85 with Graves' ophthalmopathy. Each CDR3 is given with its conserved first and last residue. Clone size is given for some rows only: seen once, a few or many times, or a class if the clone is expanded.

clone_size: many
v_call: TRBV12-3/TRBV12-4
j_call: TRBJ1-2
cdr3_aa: CASSTGPTGGYTF

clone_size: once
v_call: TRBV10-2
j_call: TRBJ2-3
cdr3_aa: CASMGQDNTDTQYF

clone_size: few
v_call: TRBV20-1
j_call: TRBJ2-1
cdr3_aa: CSATQNPGSYNEQFF

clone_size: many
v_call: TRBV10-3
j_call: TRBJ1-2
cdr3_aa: CAISRPGQGPYGYTF

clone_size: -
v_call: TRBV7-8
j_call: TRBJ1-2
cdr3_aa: CASSPGQAFYGYTF

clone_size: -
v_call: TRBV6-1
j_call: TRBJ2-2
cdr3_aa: CASSPTGAGTGELFF

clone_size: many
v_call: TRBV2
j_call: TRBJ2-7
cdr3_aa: CASRTSIATREQYF

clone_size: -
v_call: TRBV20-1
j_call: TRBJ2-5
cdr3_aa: CSAHGTSRETQYF

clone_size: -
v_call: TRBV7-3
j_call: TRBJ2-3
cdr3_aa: CTSSLGGADTQYF

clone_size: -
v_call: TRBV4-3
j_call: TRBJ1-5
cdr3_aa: CASSQDLGGEGQPQHF

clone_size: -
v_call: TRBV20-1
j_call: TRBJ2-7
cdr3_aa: CSARPLAVLSYEQYF

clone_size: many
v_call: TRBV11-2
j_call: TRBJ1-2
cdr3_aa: CASSRGQGGYGYTF

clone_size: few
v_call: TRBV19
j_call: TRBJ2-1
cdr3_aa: CASSFGTSGGYNEQFF

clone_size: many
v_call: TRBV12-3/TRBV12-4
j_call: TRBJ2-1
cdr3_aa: CASSPSGLYNEQFF

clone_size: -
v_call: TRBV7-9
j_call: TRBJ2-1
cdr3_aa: CASSPGVSYNEQFF

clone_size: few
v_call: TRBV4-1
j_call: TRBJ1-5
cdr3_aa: CASSQDFVSPQHF

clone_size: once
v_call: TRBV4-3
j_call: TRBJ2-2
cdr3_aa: CASSQVHRGEDTGELFF

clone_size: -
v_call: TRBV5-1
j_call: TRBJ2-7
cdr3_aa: CASSGGAIEQYF

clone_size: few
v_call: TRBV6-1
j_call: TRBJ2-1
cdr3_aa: CASSRQSSSYNEQFF

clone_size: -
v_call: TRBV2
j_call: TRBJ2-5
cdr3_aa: CASSEVGLAGETQYF

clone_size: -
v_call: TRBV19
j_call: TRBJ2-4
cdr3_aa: CATNGQGATTYF

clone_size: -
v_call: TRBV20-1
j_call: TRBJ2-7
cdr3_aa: CSAVRPGRGYEQYF

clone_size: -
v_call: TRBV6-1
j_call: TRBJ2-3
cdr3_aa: CASSYGLRVSTDTQYF

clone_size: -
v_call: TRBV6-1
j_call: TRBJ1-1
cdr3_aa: CASTGQGDGSTEAFF

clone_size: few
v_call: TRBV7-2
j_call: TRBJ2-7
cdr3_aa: CASSSGTSGNEQYF

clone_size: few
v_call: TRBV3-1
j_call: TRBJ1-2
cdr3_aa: CASSQEGREGYGYTF

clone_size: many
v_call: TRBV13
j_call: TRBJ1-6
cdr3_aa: CASSLRGRSPLHF

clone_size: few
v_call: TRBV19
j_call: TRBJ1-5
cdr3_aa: CASNWVNSNQPQHF

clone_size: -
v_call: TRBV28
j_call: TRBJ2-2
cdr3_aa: CASRTGLAGGTGELFF

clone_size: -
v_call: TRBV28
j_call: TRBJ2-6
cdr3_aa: CASSLKVGSSGANVLTF

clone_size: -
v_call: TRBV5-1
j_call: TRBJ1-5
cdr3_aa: CASCPGTDYSNQPQHF

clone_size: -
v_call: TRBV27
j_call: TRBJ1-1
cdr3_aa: CASRGSQGTPEAFF

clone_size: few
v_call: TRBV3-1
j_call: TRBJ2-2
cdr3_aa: CASSHMGRNTGELFF

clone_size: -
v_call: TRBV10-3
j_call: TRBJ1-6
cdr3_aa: CAISESQGADNSPLHF

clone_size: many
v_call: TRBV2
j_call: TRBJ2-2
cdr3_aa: CASSEGLAGVFGELFF

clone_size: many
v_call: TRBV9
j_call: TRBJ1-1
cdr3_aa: CASSVGKQGRLTEAFF

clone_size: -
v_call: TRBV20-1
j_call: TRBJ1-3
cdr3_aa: CSARDSQGAFGNTIYF

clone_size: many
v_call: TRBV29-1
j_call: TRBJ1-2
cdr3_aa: CSVAHGGRGYTF

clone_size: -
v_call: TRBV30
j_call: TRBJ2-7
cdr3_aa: CAWSNYEQYF

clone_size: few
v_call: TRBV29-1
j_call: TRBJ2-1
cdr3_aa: CSVIAGSIYNEQFF

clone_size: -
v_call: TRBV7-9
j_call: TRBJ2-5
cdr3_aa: CASSYGQGGDKETQYF

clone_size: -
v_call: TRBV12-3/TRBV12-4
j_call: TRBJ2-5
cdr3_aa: CASSFGGAPGTQYF

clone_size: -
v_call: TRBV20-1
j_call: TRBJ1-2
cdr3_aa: CSARVGGRDYGYTF

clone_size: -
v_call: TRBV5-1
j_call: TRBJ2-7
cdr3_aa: CASSPAGPTYEQYF

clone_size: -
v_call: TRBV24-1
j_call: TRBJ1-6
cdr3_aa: CATSETGRNSPLHF

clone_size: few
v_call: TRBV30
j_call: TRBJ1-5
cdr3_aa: CAWSPLSGNQPQHF

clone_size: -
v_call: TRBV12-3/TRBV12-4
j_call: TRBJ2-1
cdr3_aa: CASSRGSYNEQFF

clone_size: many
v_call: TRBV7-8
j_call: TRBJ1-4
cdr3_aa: CASSVRQGINEKLFF

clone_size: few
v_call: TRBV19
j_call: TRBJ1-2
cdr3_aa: CASSPGRQLGYGYTF

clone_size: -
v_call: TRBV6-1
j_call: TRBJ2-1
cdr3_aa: CASSEMRGGGTFEQFF

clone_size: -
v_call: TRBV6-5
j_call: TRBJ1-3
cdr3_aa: CASSYRASTFGNTIYF

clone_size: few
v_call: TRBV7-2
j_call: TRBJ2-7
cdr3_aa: CASSWDPTVGEQYF